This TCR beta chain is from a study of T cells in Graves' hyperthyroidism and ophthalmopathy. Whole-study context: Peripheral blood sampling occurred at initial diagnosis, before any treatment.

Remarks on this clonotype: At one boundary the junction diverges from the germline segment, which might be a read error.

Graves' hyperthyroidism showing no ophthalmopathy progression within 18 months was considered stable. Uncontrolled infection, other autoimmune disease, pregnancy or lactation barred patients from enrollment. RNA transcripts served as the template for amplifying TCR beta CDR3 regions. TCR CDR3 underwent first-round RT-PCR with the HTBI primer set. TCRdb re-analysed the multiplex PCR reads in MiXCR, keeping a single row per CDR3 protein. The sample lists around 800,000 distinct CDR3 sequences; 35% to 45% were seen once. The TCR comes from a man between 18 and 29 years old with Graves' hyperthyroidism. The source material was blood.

CDR3 loop: CSAISGQTQGF. CDR3 bases: TGCAGTGCTATATCGGGCCAGACCCAGGGTTTC. J is TRBJ2-6 and V is TRBV20-1; tentatively, D is TRBD1 (5 bases). The germline V gene has CDR1 DFQATT and CDR2 SNEGSKA (reference sequence). CDR3 length: 11 amino acids.